This T cell receptor beta chain was documented in a study of T cell responses to AZD1222 COVID-19 vaccine. About this clone itself: Its antigen is still unknown.

Whole-study results and caveats: Two AZD1222 doses significantly raised spike-specific TCR breadth and depth over controls.

Per germline, CDR1 KGHSH and CDR2 LQKENI. V dropped 6 bases and J dropped 7; count of bases not matched to a gene: 7. The CDR3 runs 14 residues. TCRdb's table, derived via immunoSEQ multiplex PCR, lists solely in-frame clones and lacks some. The sample consists of approximately 26,000 clones, under 90% of them appearing once. This chain connects TRBV18 to TRBJ2-1; the match to TRBD1 covers 9 bases. Sample: peripheral blood, taken on day 0 of AZD1222 vaccination. This sequence was found in an adult in good health. The CDR3 DNA reads TGTGCCAGCTCCTCCGGGACAGGGTTTAATGAGCAGTTCTTC. Its translation is CASSSGTGFNEQFF.